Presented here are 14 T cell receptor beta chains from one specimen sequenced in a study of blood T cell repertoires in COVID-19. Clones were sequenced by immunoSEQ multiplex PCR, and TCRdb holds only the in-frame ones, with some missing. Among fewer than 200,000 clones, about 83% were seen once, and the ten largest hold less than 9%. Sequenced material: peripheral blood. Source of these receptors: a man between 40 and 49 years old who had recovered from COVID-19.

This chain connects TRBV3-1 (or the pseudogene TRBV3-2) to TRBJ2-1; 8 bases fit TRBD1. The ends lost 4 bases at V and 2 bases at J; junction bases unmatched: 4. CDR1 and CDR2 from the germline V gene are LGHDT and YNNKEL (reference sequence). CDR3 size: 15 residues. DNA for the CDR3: TGTGCCAGCAGCCGTGGGACAGGTACCTACAATGAGCAGTTCTTC. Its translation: CASSRGTGTYNEQFF.

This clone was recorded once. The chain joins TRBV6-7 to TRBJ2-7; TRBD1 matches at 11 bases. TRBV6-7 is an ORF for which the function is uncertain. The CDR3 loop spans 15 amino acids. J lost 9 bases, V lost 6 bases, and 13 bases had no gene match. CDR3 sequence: CASRNGGQGGYGQYF. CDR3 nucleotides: TGTGCCAGCAGGAATGGGGGACAGGGGGGATATGGGCAGTACTTC.

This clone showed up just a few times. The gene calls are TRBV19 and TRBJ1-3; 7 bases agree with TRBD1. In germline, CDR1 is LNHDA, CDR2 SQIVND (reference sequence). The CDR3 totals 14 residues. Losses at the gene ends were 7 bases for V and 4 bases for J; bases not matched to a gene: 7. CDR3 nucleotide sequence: TGTGCCAGTATCAATAGGGACAGCGGAAACACCATATATTTT. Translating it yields CASINRDSGNTIYF.

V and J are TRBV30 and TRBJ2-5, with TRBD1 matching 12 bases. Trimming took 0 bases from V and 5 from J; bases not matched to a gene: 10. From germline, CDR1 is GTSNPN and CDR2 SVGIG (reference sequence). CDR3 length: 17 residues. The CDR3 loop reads CAWSVVLGQGALETQYF. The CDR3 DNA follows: TGTGCCTGGAGTGTAGTTTTGGGACAGGGGGCTTTGGAGACCCAGTACTTC.

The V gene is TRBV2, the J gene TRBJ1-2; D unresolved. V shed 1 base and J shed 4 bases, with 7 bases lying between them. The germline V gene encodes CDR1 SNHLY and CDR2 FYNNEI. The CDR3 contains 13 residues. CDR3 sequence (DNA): TGTGCCAGCAGTGAAGTATCCAGCTATGGCTACACCTTC. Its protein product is CASSEVSSYGYTF.

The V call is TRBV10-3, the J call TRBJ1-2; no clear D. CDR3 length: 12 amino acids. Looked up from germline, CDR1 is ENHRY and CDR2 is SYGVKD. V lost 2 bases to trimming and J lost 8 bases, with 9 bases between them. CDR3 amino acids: CAISEGTMGYTF. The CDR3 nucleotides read TGTGCCATCAGTGAGGGAACTATGGGCTACACCTTC.

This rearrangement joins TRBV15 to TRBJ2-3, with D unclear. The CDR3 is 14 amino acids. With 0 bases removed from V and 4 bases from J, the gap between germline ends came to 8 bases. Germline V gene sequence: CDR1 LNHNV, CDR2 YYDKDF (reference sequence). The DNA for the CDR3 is TGTGCCACCAGCAGAGAGGCGGCCTCAGATACGCAGTATTTT. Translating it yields CATSREAASDTQYF. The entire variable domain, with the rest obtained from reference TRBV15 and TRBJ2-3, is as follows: DAMVIQNPRYQVTQFGKPVTLSCSQTLNHNVMYWYQQKSSQAPKLLFHYYDKDFNNEADTPDNFQSRRPNTSFCFLDIRSPGLGDTAMYLCATSREAASDTQYFGPGTRLTVL.

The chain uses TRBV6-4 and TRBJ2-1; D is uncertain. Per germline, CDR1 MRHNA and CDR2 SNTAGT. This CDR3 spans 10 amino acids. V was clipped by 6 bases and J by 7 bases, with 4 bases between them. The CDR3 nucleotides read TGTGCCAGCAGCGGGAATGAGCAGTTCTTC. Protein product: CASSGNEQFF.

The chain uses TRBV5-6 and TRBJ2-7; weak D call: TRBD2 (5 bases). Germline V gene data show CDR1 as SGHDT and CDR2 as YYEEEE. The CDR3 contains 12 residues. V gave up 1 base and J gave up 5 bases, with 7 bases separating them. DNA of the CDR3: TGTGCCAGCAGCTTGCTGCGGGACGAGCAGTACTTC. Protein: CASSLLRDEQYF.

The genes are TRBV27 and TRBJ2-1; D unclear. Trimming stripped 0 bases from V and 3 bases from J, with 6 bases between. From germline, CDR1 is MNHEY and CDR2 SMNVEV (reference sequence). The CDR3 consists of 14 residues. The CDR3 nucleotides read TGTGCCAGCAGTTTATCGATAGACTACAATGAGCAGTTCTTC. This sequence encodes CASSLSIDYNEQFF.

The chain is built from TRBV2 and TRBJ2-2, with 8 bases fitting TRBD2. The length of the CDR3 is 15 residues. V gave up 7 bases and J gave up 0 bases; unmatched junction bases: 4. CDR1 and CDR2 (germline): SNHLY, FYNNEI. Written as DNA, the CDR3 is TGTGCCAGCAAACGCGGGGGGACGAACACCGGGGAGCTGTTTTTT. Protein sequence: CASKRGGTNTGELFF.

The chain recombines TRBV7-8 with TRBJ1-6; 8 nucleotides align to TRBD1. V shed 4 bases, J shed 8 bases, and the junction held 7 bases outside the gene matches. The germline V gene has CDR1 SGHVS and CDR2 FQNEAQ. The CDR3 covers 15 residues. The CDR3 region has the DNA TGTGCCAGCAGCTACGACAGGGGAATCGATTCACCCCTCCACTTT. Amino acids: CASSYDRGIDSPLHF.

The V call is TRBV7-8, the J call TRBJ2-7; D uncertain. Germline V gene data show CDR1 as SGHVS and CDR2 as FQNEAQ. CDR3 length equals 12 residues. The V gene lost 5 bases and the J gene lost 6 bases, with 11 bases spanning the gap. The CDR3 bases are TGTGCCAGCAGCCCCCCCGGTTCCGAGCAGTACTTC. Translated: CASSPPGSEQYF.

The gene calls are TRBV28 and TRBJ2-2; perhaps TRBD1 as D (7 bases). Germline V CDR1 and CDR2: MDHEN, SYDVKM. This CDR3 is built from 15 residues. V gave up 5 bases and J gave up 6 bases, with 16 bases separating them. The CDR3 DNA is TGTGCCAGCAGTCCCGGAGGGACAGCATCCGGGGAGCTGTTTTTT. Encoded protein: CASSPGGTASGELFF.